This TCR beta chain was sequenced for a study of blood T cell repertoires in COVID-19 (TCRdb year 2020). Background on the whole study: Samples from collaborators originated in the United States, Italy and Spain and spanned both the acute and convalescent phases of COVID-19. Where available, HLA class I and class II types were obtained from metadata supplied by the sample provider rather than from assay-based typing. The material from the prospective study consisted of cDNA or gDNA derived from T cells, B-cell-depleted T cells, or PBMCs. A freely available public database, intended as a resource for researchers studying the immune response to SARS-CoV-2, is where the repertoires were released. The samples were drawn from two sources: the first 160 participants of the ongoing ImmuneRACE study, and 1,000 to 1,500 subjects contributed by 6 global collaborators. The dataset comprised deeply sampled blood TCRbeta repertoires from subjects exposed to, actively infected with, or recovered from COVID-19. Sample metadata almost always included a de-identified subject ID, COVID-19 status, age in years and sex. The paper's findings and limits, for the study overall: How much clinical and demographic metadata was included differed by source and by participant, and the metadata was provided uncurated.

Whole blood was collected in K2EDTA tubes by collaborating institutions according to the institutions' own protocols. For TCRbeta analysis, collaborators shipped samples in one of three forms: frozen whole blood, isolated PBMCs, or DNA extracted from either of those sample types. TCRbeta CDR3 regions were amplified from genomic DNA by means of the immunoSEQ Assay, a bias-controlled multiplex PCR. Under the source paper's analysis protocol: Within the assay, amplification of reference gene primers was used to estimate how many nucleated cells each sample contained. To quantify the absolute abundance of each unique TCRbeta CDR3 rearrangement, sequence reads were collapsed and filtered. For each sample, productive Simpson clonality was calculated as the square root of Simpson's diversity index over productive rearrangements. Drawn from immuneACCESS, this table holds only the in-frame rearrangements with V and J called that TCRdb kept. Clones are partly lost; checked studies trace under half to an unresolved V gene and leave the rest unexplained. V, J and clone size were drawn from that table, and D and trimming were deduced from the DNA. The sample table lists approximately 90,000 clones, around 79% of them with a count of one. The top ten hold 24% of the sample.

The CDR3 runs 17 residues from the cysteine to the phenylalanine. This entry keeps only the CDR3 DNA: 51 bases, framed from base 1. V lost 5 bases and J lost 3 bases; the stretch between them is 19 bases long. Sequences LNHDA (CDR1) and SQIVND (CDR2) are obtained from the germline V gene (reference sequence). With regard to this clone: Its antigen is still unknown. No qualities accompany the bases; no much larger clone lies one base away.

The sequence is built from TRBV19 and TRBJ2-2; the D gene is perhaps TRBD2, on 5 matching bases. This sequence originates from a human donor in a cohort sampled during active COVID-19. Sample: peripheral blood. The CDR3: CASSVRGGNDYTGELFF. DNA sequence: TGTGCCAGTAGTGTTCGGGGTGGGAACGATTACACCGGGGAGCTGTTTTTT.